The clone carrying this TCR beta chain showed up many times. Its antigen is as yet unknown. Germline CDR1 LNHNV, CDR2 YYDKDF (reference sequence). Trimming shortened V by 6 bases and J by 1 base, and 9 bases separated the two germline ends. CDR3 length equals 14 residues. A single record per CDR3 protein comes from TCRdb applying MiXCR to the 5' RACE reads. The sample lists about 280,000 distinct CDR3 sequences; roughly 8.6% were seen once. The data stem from a study of identical twins. Points from the study as a whole: Partial confounding of zero-insertion analyses by invariant MAIT and iNKT cells was possible.

These data also featured in a second study, about yellow fever vaccine responses in identical twins.

This clonotype was sampled from a young woman in good health. The sample comprised memory (CD45RO+) T cells sorted from blood. The V call is TRBV15, the J call TRBJ1-4; possible D gene TRBD1, 6 bases. The CDR3 coding sequence is TGTGCCACCAGTAGGGGGGGAACTAATGAAAAACTGTTTTTT. It is translated as CATSRGGTNEKLFF.